These T cell receptor beta chains were read from a single sample in a study of blood T cell repertoires in COVID-19. Measured with immunoSEQ multiplex PCR; TCRdb has only the in-frame clones, and not every one. The repertoire holds roughly 80,000 clones, 70% to 90% seen once, with roughly 18% in the top ten. The material sequenced was peripheral blood. Receptor source: a man at least 80 years old in a cohort sampled during active COVID-19. CDR3s include the opening cysteine and the closing phenylalanine or tryptophan. A D gene is named only where the DNA matches it firmly.

d_gene,v_gene,CDR3aa
TRBD1,TRBV4-3,CASSRGTGATEAFF
-,TRBV19,CASSMAGQGYSPLHF
-,TRBV7-2,CASSWLGPGKPEAFF
TRBD2,TRBV6-4,CASSPASGGGYNEQFF
-,TRBV5-5,CASRREWGRYTEAFF
TRBD2,TRBV4-3,CASSQGPSGSTDTQYF
TRBD1,TRBV4-2,CASSLTGTGTDNEQFF
TRBD1,TRBV9,CASSVVTGGRTEAFF
-,TRBV29-1,CSVESLMRETQYF
TRBD1,TRBV3-1/TRBV3-2,CASSQEGGSGELFF
TRBD1,TRBV20-1,CSASDRAAYGYTF
-,TRBV7-2,CASSAQKNTEAFF
TRBD2,TRBV28,CASSLPLAGGPGEQFF
-,TRBV6-6,CAGGQAGNEQFF
-,TRBV6-6,CASSYSGREGGQPQHF
TRBD2,TRBV3-1/TRBV3-2,CASSPRGLESTDTQYF
TRBD2,TRBV15,CATSRGDSGVANVLTF
-,TRBV11-2,CASSSKPQHF
TRBD1,TRBV19,CASSDRGDYGYTF
-,TRBV3-1/TRBV3-2,CASSQATGSSMNEQFF
-,TRBV2,CASSEQGTSGNTIYF
TRBD2,TRBV19,CASSIPTSGGFNEQFF
TRBD2,TRBV25-1,CASSETSGGSYNEQFF
-,TRBV4-1,CASSQASYGYTF
-,TRBV4-1,CANLQGYCNTGELFF
-,TRBV3-1/TRBV3-2,CASRVSGGNEKLFF
-,TRBV2,CASSAGLVTEAFF
TRBD1,TRBV5-6,CASSPPTGLAFF
TRBD1,TRBV28,CASSLQQGRTDF
TRBD1,TRBV2,CASSEAGRGKNEQFF
-,TRBV9,CASSPGVNSPLHF
-,TRBV6-4,CASSTRRETFYNSPLHF
TRBD2,TRBV6-1,CASSDPGGVYNEQFF
-,TRBV3-1/TRBV3-2,CASSQEGEVSVNTEAFF
TRBD2,TRBV5-6,CASSSGGGSSYNEQFF
TRBD2,TRBV6-2/TRBV6-3,CASSAGLAGGETQYF
-,TRBV9,CASSPRGSIYEQYF
-,TRBV20-1,CSGQGYPEAFF
-,TRBV12-3/TRBV12-4,CASSFGYNSPLHF
-,TRBV7-9,CASSLWDNPYEQYF
TRBD1,TRBV12-5,CASGLGQGENTEAFF
TRBD1,TRBV9,CASSPQGAMGNTIYF
-,TRBV2,CASTRETYNEQFF
-,TRBV6-5,CASSPLTEGNQPQHF
-,TRBV6-6,CASSREKSYNSPLHF